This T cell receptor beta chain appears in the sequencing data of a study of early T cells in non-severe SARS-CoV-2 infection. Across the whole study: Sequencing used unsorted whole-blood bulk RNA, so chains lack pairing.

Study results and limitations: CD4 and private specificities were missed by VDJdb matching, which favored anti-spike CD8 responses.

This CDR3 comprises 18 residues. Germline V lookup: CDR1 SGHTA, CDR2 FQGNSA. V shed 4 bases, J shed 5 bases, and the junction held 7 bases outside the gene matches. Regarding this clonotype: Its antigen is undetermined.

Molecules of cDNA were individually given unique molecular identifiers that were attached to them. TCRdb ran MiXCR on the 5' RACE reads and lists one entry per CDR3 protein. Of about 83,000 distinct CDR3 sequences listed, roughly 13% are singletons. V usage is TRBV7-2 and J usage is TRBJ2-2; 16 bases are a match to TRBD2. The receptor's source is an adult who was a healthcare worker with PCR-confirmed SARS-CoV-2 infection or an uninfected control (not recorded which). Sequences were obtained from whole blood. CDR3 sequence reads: CASSSPGLAGGPTGELFF. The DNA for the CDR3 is TGTGCCAGCAGCTCCCCGGGACTAGCGGGGGGGCCAACCGGGGAGCTGTTTTTT.